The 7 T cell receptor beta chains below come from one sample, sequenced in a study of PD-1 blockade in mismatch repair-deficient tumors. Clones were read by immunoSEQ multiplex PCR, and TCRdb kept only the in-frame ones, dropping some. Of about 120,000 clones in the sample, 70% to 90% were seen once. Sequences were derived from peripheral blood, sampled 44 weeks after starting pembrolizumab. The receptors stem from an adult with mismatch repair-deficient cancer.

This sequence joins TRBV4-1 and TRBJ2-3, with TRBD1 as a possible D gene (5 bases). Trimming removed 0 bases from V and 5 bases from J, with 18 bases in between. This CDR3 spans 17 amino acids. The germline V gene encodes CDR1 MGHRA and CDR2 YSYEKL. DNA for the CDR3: TGCGCCAGCAGCCAAGATAGGTCCCTAGGGGTGGGAGATACGCAGTATTTT. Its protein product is CASSQDRSLGVGDTQYF.

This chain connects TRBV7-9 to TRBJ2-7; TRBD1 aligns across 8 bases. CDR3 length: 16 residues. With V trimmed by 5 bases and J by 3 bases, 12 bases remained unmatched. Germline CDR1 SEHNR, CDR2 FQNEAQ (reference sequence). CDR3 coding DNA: TGTGCCAGCAGCACAACAGGGGGGAGGTTTTTCTACGAGCAGTACTTC. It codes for CASSTTGGRFFYEQYF.

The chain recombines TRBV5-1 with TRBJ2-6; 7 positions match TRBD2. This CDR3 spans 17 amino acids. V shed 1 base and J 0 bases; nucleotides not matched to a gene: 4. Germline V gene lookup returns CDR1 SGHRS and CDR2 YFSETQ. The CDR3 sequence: CASSLRGESSGANVLTF. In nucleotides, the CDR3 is TGCGCCAGCAGCTTGCGGGGGGAGAGCTCTGGGGCCAACGTCCTGACTTTC.

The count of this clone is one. The CDR3 reads CATSRGTRQYF. CDR3 coding DNA: TGTGCCACCAGCAGAGGGACCCGGCAGTACTTC. V and J are TRBV15 and TRBJ2-7; no reliable D call. The CDR3 is made up of 11 amino acids. The V gene's germline CDR1 is LNHNV and CDR2 YYDKDF (reference sequence). V shed 1 base and J shed 9 bases, with 7 bases lying between them.

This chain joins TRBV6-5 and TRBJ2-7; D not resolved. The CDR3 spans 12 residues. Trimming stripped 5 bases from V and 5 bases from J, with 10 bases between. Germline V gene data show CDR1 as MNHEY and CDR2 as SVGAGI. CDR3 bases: TGTGCCAGCAGTGAAGCGTTGCACGAGCAGTACTTC. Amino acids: CASSEALHEQYF.

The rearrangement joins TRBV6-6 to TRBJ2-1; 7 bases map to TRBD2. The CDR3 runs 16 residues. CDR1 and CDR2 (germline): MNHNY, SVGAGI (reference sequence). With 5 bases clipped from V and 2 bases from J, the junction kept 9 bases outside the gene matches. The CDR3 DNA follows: TGTGCCAGCAGTCTTCTTCTAGCGGACACCTACAATGAGCAGTTCTTC. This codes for CASSLLLADTYNEQFF.

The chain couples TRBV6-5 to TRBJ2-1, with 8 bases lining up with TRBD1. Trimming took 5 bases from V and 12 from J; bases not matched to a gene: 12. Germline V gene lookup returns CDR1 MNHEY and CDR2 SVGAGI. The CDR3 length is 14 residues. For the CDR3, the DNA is TGTGCCAGCAGTCGGACAGGGACCTCCCCCGCGCAGTTCTTC. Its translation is CASSRTGTSPAQFF.